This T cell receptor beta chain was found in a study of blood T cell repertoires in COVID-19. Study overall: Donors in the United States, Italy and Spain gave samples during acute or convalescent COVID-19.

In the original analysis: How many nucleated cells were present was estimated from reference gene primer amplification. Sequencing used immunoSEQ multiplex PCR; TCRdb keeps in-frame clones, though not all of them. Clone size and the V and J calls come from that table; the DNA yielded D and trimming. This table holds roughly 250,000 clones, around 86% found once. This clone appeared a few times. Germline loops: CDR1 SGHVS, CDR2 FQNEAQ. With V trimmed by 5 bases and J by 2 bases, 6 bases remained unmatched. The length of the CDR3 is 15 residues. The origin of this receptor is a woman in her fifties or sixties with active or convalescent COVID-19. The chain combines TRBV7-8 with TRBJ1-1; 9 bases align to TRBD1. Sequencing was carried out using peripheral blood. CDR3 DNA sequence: TGTGCCAGCAGCCGTCCGGGACAGGGAAACACTGAAGCTTTCTTT. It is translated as CASSRPGQGNTEAFF.